What follows are 12 T cell receptor beta chains derived from one specimen sequenced in a study of T cell responses to AZD1222 COVID-19 vaccine. TCRdb keeps only in-frame clones here, not all; method: immunoSEQ multiplex PCR. The sample has approximately 150,000 clones, 90% to 95% seen once. The sequencing used peripheral blood, collected 28 days after the second AZD1222 dose. These receptor sequences come from an adult who received the AZD1222 COVID-19 vaccine.

This chain joins TRBV6-5 and TRBJ1-2, with 7 nucleotides matching TRBD1. The ends lost 6 bases at V and 4 bases at J; junction bases unmatched: 11. Per germline, CDR1 MNHEY and CDR2 SVGAGI. The CDR3 spans 15 residues. The CDR3, as DNA: TGTGCCAGCAGCACCCGCCCGACAGGGTCCTATGGCTACACCTTC. This encodes CASSTRPTGSYGYTF.

The sample holds one count of this clone. This chain uses TRBV14 with TRBJ1-1; unclear D gene. The germline CDR1 and CDR2 sequences are SGHDN and FVKESK. V dropped 4 bases and J dropped 1 base, with 10 bases sitting between them. CDR3 length equals 14 residues. This chain's CDR3 is CASSLWAGNTEAFF. Written as DNA, the CDR3 is TGTGCCAGCAGCCTATGGGCAGGGAACACTGAAGCTTTCTTT.

V gene TRBV5-1 combines with J gene TRBJ2-7; 7 bases match TRBD1. Germline V gene sequence: CDR1 SGHRS, CDR2 YFSETQ. Germline trimming cut 4 bases from V and 2 bases from J; bases unmatched to any gene: 12. The CDR3 runs to 16 residues. The CDR3 reads CASSPGSRQGPYEQYF. The CDR3 DNA follows: TGCGCCAGCAGCCCGGGGTCCCGACAGGGACCCTACGAGCAGTACTTC. Drawing the rest from reference TRBV5-1 and TRBJ2-7, the complete variable domain is KAGVTQTPRYLIKTRGQQVTLSCSPISGHRSVSWYQQTPGQGLQFLFEYFSETQRNKGNFPGRFSGRQFSNSRSEMNVSTLELGDSALYLCASSPGSRQGPYEQYFGPGTRLTVT.

The J gene is TRBJ1-4, the V gene TRBV4-3, with TRBD1 matching over 7 bases. Looked up from germline, CDR1 is LGHNA and CDR2 is YSLEER. J was trimmed by 7 bases and V by 3 bases; bases with no gene match: 8. This CDR3 has 15 amino acids. The CDR3 reads CASSQRGQVGEKLFF. The CDR3 DNA reads TGCGCCAGCAGCCAGAGAGGACAGGTTGGTGAAAAACTGTTTTTT.

Only one count was recorded for this clone. The V and J genes are TRBV20-1 and TRBJ1-1; D gene ambiguous. This CDR3 is built from 10 residues. Between the trimmed V and J ends, which lost 6 bases and 7 bases, there was a span of 9 bases. The germline CDR1 and CDR2 sequences are DFQATT and SNEGSKA (reference sequence). In DNA, the CDR3 is TGCAGTGCGCGGACCGTTGAAGCTTTCTTT. Translated: CSARTVEAFF.

The chain uses TRBV5-4 and TRBJ2-3; 8 bases agree with TRBD2. V trimming: 5 bases; J trimming: 4 bases; junction bases outside the gene matches: 9. Germline CDR1 and CDR2: SGHNT and YYREEE (reference sequence). This CDR3 is built from 15 residues. The CDR3 loop is CASRRTSGSADTQYF. Here the CDR3 DNA reads TGTGCCAGCAGACGTACCAGCGGGAGCGCAGATACGCAGTATTTT.

CDR3 region: CASTLSLGTSITSNSPLHF. CDR3 nucleotide sequence: TGTGCCAGCACCCTGAGCCTAGGGACGTCCATAACCAGCAATTCACCCCTCCACTTT. The chain employs TRBV7-6 and TRBJ1-6; tentative D call: TRBD1 (5 bases). V was shortened by 7 bases and J by 7 bases, with 29 bases between the two germline ends. Per the germline V gene, CDR1 is SGHVS and CDR2 is FNYEAQ. CDR3 length: 19 residues.

A single count supports this clone. The rearrangement joins TRBV28 to TRBJ2-7; tentative D call: TRBD2 (6 bases). V was trimmed by 5 bases and J by 6 bases, leaving 8 bases between them. This CDR3 has 11 amino acids. Germline CDR1 and CDR2: MDHEN and SYDVKM. The CDR3 spells CASSLGGEQYF. CDR3 sequence (DNA): TGTGCCAGCAGTCTGGGGGGCGAGCAGTACTTC.

This chain links TRBV7-9 with TRBJ2-5, with TRBD2 identical over 10 bases. Trimming removed 1 base from V and 9 bases from J; junction bases left unmatched: 2. CDR3 length equals 13 residues. CDR1 is SEHNR and CDR2 is FQNEAQ in the germline V gene (reference sequence). CDR3 bases: TGTGCCAGCAGCTTAGGAGCGGGGGGGGCCCAGTACTTC. Translated: CASSLGAGGAQYF.

V is TRBV27 and J is TRBJ1-6; maybe TRBD1 (6 bases). V was clipped by 0 bases and J by 10 bases, with 16 bases between them. Germline CDR1 MNHEY, CDR2 SMNVEV (reference sequence). The CDR3 runs to 16 residues. DNA of the CDR3: TGTGCCAGCAGTTTATCGCTCTCGGGGGGCGGATCACCCCTCCACTTT. Its protein product is CASSLSLSGGGSPLHF.

The rearrangement uses TRBV19 and TRBJ2-5; 8 bases are shared with TRBD1. The V and J ends lost 3 bases and 3 bases, in that order; junction bases with no gene match: 6. CDR1 and CDR2 (germline): LNHDA, SQIVND (reference sequence). The CDR3 consists of 15 residues. The CDR3 DNA reads as TGTGCCAGTAGTATCCCACAGGGGGACGAAGAGACCCAGTACTTC. Amino acid sequence: CASSIPQGDEETQYF.

This chain connects TRBV6-2 or TRBV6-3 to TRBJ1-5, with D maybe TRBD1 (5 bases). Germline-derived CDR1 and CDR2 are MNHEY and SVGEGT. The V end lost 0 bases, the J end lost 4 bases, and 16 bases lay between the germline ends. This CDR3 region has 17 residues. DNA for the CDR3: TGTGCCAGCAGTTACTCTCATGGGGCCAGGGATAATCAGCCCCAGCATTTT. Translating it yields CASSYSHGARDNQPQHF.